The next 5 T cell receptor beta chains were all read from a single sample in a study of cytomegalovirus exposure and HLA in healthy donors. PCR was performed using 60 Vbeta and 13 Jbeta primers. Using immunoSEQ multiplex PCR, the repertoire was profiled, and TCRdb retains in-frame clones only, with some absent. The table has about 200,000 clones, 79% seen once. Material: PBMCs. The origin of the receptors is a woman aged 25 to 45 in good health and CMV-seropositive.

This clone was seen a handful of times. The chain joins TRBV7-9 to TRBJ1-4; perhaps TRBD1 as D (6 bases). The CDR3 has 14 residues. Germline V lookup: CDR1 SEHNR, CDR2 FQNEAQ (reference sequence). Trimming left V 7 bases short and J 10 bases short, with 19 bases between. DNA for the CDR3: TGTGCCAGCATCCGTACAGGGAGTCCGGGAAAACTGTTTTTT. Residues: CASIRTGSPGKLFF.

The gene calls are TRBV21-1 and TRBJ2-1; the D call in the table, TRBD1, was not verified against the DNA. TRBV21-1 is listed as a pseudogene. CDR3 length: 16 residues. The CDR3, as DNA: TGTGCCAGCAGCAAAGCGGGAGGGACAGGGCGGAATGAGCAGTTCTTC. It specifies CASSKAGGTGRNEQFF.

J is TRBJ2-7 and V is TRBV6-5; 10 nucleotides agree with TRBD2. V lost 5 bases, J lost 5 bases, and 6 bases stayed unmatched. This CDR3 has 14 amino acids. The germline gives CDR1 MNHEY, CDR2 SVGAGI. The CDR3 region is CASSNSGGLDEQYF. CDR3 coding DNA: TGTGCCAGCAGTAATAGCGGGGGGCTCGACGAGCAGTACTTC.

The table lists this clone with a few counts. The chain joins TRBV19 to TRBJ2-3; 8 positions agree with TRBD2. J was trimmed by 2 bases and V by 3 bases; bases with no gene match: 7. The CDR3 runs 16 residues. Germline V gene lookup returns CDR1 LNHDA and CDR2 SQIVND (reference sequence). The CDR3 sequence: CASSIFWREATDTQYF. CDR3 in DNA: TGTGCCAGTAGTATCTTCTGGCGGGAGGCCACAGATACGCAGTATTTT.

There are a few counts of this clone. J is TRBJ1-2 and V is TRBV2; tentative D call: TRBD1 (6 bases). Germline V gives CDR1 SNHLY, CDR2 FYNNEI. The CDR3 covers 15 residues. Trimming stripped 6 bases from V and 4 bases from J, with 18 bases between. The CDR3: CASRGRGAISYGYTF. The CDR3 DNA follows: TGTGCCAGCAGGGGCAGGGGCGCCATCTCCTATGGCTACACCTTC.